The present TCR beta chain was sequenced within a study of T cells in Graves' hyperthyroidism and ophthalmopathy. The germline CDR1 and CDR2 sequences are SGHAT and FQDESV (reference sequence). Trimming pared 5 bases from V and 2 bases from J, leaving 19 bases between. The CDR3 length is 17 residues. There were TCR beta CDR3 regions amplified from RNA transcripts. RT-PCR in the first round (using the HTBI primer set) targeted the TCR CDR3. TCRdb re-called the multiplex PCR reads with MiXCR, one entry per CDR3 protein. Seen here are around 260,000 distinct CDR3 sequences, less than 30% observed once, and the top ten hold about 25%. Regarding this clonotype: Its antigen is not identified.

Exclusions: uncontrolled infection, other autoimmune disease, pregnancy, lactation. PBMCs were obtained from about 10 ml fresh peripheral blood. Study observations and caveats: Ophthalmopathy was model-predicted a median around seven months pre-onset.

This clonotype was obtained from a man aged 35 to 55 with Graves' hyperthyroidism that later progressed to Graves' ophthalmopathy. The gene calls are TRBV11-1 and TRBJ1-3; no clear D gene. The sample comprised blood. The DNA of the CDR3 is TGTGCCAGCAGCCCACGAGTCAGAACGTCGCCTGGAAACACCATATATTTT. Encoded protein: CASSPRVRTSPGNTIYF. Filled out from reference TRBV11-1 and TRBJ1-3, the complete variable domain reads EAEVAQSPRYKITEKSQAVAFWCDPISGHATLYWYRQILGQGPELLVQFQDESVVDDSQLPKDRFSAERLKGVDSTLKIQPAELGDSAMYLCASSPRVRTSPGNTIYFGEGSWLTVV.